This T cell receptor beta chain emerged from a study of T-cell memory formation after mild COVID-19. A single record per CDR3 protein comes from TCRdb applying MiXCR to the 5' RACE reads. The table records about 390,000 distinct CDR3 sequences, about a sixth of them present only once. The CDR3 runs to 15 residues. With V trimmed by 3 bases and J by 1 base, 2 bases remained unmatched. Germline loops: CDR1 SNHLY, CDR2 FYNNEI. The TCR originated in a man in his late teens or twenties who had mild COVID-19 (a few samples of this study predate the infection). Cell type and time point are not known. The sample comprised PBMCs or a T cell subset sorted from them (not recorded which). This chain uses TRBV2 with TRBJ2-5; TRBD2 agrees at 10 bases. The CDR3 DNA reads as TGTGCCAGCAGTGATAGCGGGAGGTCCCAAGAGACCCAGTACTTC. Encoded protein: CASSDSGRSQETQYF.